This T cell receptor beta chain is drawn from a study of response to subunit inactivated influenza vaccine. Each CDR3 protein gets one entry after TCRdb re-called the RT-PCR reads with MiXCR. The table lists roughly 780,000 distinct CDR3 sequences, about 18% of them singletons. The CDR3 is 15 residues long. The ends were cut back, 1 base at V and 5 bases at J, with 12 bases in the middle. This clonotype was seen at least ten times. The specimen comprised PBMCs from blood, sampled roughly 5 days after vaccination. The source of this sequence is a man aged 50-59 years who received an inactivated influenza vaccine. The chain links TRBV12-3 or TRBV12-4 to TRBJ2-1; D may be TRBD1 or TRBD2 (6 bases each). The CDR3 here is CASSLGGALNNEQFF. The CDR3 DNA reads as TGTGCCAGCAGTTTAGGGGGGGCCCTCAACAATGAGCAGTTCTTC.